One and the same sample provided the 8 T cell receptor beta chains below, sequenced in a study of blood T cells in healthy people across ages. Together with a sample-barcoded 5' primer, a J-beta primer mix was included in a second PCR lasting about 7 to 12 cycles. TCRdb re-called the 5' RACE reads with MiXCR, one entry per CDR3 protein. This sample has more than 1,400,000 distinct CDR3 sequences, with around two fifths found just once. The material sequenced was blood. Every receptor here comes from a young woman in good health.

The chain is built from TRBV20-1 and TRBJ2-3; D may be TRBD2 (6 bases). Deletions cut 6 bases from V and 3 bases from J, with 13 bases between. This CDR3 spans 13 amino acids. Germline loops: CDR1 DFQATT, CDR2 SNEGSKA (reference sequence). The CDR3 bases are TGCAGTGCCCTTAGGGCGGGAACAGATACGCAGTATTTT. Translated, it gives CSALRAGTDTQYF.

The chain is built from TRBV27 and TRBJ2-3; 8 positions match TRBD1. This CDR3 has 16 amino acids. Germline V gene data show CDR1 as MNHEY and CDR2 as SMNVEV (reference sequence). V lost 5 bases to trimming and J lost 0 bases; unmatched junction nucleotides: 7. The CDR3 loop reads CASSPRTGISTDTQYF. The CDR3, as DNA: TGTGCCAGCAGTCCTAGGACAGGGATTAGCACAGATACGCAGTATTTT.

This clonotype was detected a few times. The chain combines TRBV4-1 with TRBJ2-3; TRBD2 matches 8 bases. The CDR3 runs to 17 residues. V lost 5 bases, J lost 0 bases, and 10 bases stayed unmatched. Germline V gene lookup returns CDR1 MGHRA and CDR2 YSYEKL. The CDR3 nucleotides read TGCGCCAGCAGCTATAGTGCGGGGGGCACTAGCACAGATACGCAGTATTTT. As protein: CASSYSAGGTSTDTQYF.

This clonotype was counted between two and nine times. This sequence joins TRBV7-2 and TRBJ2-7; tentative D call: TRBD2 (6 bases). The CDR3 runs 15 residues. V was shortened by 5 bases and J by 7 bases, with 21 bases between the two germline ends. CDR1 is SGHTA, CDR2 FQGNSA, per germline. CDR3 in DNA: TGTGCCAGCAGCCCATGGAGGGCCCTTTTCAATGAGCAGTACTTC. This encodes CASSPWRALFNEQYF.

This clonotype was observed a handful of times. The chain uses TRBV20-1 and TRBJ2-4, with D tentatively TRBD1 (6 bases). The better agreement between TRBJ2-7 and the DNA end casts doubt on the J call. The V gene's germline CDR1 is DFQATT and CDR2 SNEGSKA (reference sequence). CDR3 size: 14 residues. The CDR3 DNA is TGCAGTGGGCGAGGGACAAACAACATTTACGAGCAGTACTTC. Its protein is CSGRGTNNIYEQYF.

This clonotype was counted a few times. J is TRBJ1-2 and V is TRBV29-1; D is undetermined. The CDR3 extends over 12 amino acids. Trimming removed 8 bases from V and 2 bases from J, with 12 bases in between. Germline V gene sequence: CDR1 SQVTM, CDR2 ANQGSEA. CDR3 nucleotides: TGCAGCACCCACTCAGTCAACTATGGCTACACCTTC. Amino acids: CSTHSVNYGYTF. Looking up the rest from reference TRBV29-1 and TRBJ1-2 gives the full variable domain: SAVISQKPSRDICQRGTSLTIQCQVDSQVTMMFWYRQQPGQSLTLIATANQGSEATYESGFVIDKFPISRPNLTFSTLTVSNMSPEDSSIYLCSTHSVNYGYTFGSGTRLTVV.

V gene TRBV20-1 combines with J gene TRBJ2-5; weak D call: TRBD1 (6 bases). Germline V CDR1 and CDR2: DFQATT, SNEGSKA (reference sequence). With 3 bases removed from V and 0 bases from J, the gap between germline ends came to 8 bases. The CDR3 covers 13 residues. CDR3 sequence reads: CSASGDNQETQYF. DNA of the CDR3: TGCAGTGCTAGCGGGGACAACCAAGAGACCCAGTACTTC.

J is TRBJ2-3 and V is TRBV7-9, with TRBD1 matching 9 bases. Germline trimming cut 5 bases from V and 5 bases from J; bases unmatched to any gene: 8. CDR1 SEHNR and CDR2 FQNEAQ come from the germline V gene (reference sequence). The CDR3 loop spans 15 amino acids. The CDR3 DNA is TGTGCCAGCAGCCCGAGGACAGGGGTTGGAGATACGCAGTATTTT. It specifies CASSPRTGVGDTQYF.